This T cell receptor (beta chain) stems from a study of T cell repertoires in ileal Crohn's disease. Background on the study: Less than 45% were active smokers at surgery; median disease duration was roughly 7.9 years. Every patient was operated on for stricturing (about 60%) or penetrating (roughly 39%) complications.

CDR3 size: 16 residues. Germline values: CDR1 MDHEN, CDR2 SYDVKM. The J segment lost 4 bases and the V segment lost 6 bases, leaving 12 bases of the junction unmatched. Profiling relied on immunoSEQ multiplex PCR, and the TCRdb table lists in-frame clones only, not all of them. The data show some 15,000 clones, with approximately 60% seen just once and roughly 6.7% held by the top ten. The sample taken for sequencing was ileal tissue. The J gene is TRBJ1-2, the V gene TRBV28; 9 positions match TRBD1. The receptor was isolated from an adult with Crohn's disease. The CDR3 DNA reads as TGTGCCAGCAGCCCAATCCGGGACAGGGTGCGCTATGGCTACACCTTC. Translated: CASSPIRDRVRYGYTF.